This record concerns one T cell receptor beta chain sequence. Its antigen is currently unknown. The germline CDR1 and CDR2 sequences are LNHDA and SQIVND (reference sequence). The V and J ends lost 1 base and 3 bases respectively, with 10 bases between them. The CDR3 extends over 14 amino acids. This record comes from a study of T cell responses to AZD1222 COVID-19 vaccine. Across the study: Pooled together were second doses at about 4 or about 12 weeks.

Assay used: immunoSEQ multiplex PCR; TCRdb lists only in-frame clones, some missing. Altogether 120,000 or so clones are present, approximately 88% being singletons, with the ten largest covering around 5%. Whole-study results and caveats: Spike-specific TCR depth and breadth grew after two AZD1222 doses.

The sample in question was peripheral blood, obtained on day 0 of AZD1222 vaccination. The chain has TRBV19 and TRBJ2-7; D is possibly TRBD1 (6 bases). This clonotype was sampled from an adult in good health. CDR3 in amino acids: CASSIGSGDYEQYF. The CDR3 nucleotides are TGTGCCAGTAGTATAGGGTCAGGGGACTACGAGCAGTACTTC.